This T cell receptor (beta chain) was obtained from a study of human T cells and chemical hapten exposure. TCRdb used MiXCR to reprocess the RACE reads, holding one entry per CDR3 protein. Of 100,000 to 120,000 distinct CDR3 sequences in the sample, under 40% were seen once. Described time point: patch test 3, about 24 weeks after DPC sensitization. Stated treatment: therapeutic diphenylcyclopropenone sensitization with weekly scalp DPC. Losses at the gene ends were 3 bases for V and 5 bases for J; bases not matched to a gene: 4. CDR1 and CDR2 (germline): KGHSH, LQKENI. The CDR3 contains 13 residues. The chain carries TRBV18 and TRBJ2-7, with TRBD1 matching 7 bases. The sequence was obtained from a man aged 35 to 55 with alopecia areata. Some clones in this sample may be carry-over from other donors' samples. The sequencing used whole blood, collected in connection with sensitization to the hapten diphenylcyclopropenone (DPC). The CDR3 sequence is CASSPSGTDEQYV. The DNA of the CDR3 is TGTGCCAGCTCACCGTCCGGGACAGACGAGCAGTACGTC.